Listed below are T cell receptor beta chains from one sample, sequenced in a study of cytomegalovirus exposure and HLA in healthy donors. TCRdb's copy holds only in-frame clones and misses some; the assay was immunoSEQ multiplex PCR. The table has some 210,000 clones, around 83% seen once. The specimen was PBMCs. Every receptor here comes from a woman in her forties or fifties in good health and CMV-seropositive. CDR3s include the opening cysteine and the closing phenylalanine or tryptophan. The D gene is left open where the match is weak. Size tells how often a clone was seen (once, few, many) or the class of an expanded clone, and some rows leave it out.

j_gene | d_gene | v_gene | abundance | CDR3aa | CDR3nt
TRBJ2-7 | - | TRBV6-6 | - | CASSYVGGARWEQYF | TGTGCCAGCAGTTACGTCGGGGGTGCCCGCTGGGAGCAGTACTTC
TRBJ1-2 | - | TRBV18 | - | CASSPLDKIYGYTF | TGTGCCAGCTCACCTTTGGACAAGATCTATGGCTACACCTTC
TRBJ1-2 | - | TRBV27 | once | CASSLFGGGSYGYTF | TGTGCCAGCAGTTTATTCGGCGGAGGTTCTTATGGCTACACCTTC
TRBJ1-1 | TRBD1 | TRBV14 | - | CASSQAPGQKNTEAFF | TGTGCCAGCAGCCAAGCCCCGGGACAGAAGAACACTGAAGCTTTCTTT
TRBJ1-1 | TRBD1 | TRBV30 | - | CAWAGGTGYEEAFF | TGTGCCTGGGCGGGAGGGACAGGCTATGAGGAAGCTTTCTTT
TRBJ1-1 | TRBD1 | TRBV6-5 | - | CASSSDREAFF | TGTGCCAGCAGCTCGGACAGGGAAGCTTTCTTT
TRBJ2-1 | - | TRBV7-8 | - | CASSLEGGASYNEQFF | TGTGCCAGCAGCTTAGAAGGTGGGGCCTCCTACAATGAGCAGTTCTTC
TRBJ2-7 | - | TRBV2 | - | CASSFSGYEQYF | TGTGCCAGCAGCTTCAGCGGCTACGAGCAGTACTTC
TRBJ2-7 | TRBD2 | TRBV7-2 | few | CASSRRGGGGHYEQYF | TGTGCCAGCTCCCGACGGGGCGGGGGGGGCCACTACGAGCAGTACTTC
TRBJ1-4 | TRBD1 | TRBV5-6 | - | CASSLARGNEKLFF | TGTGCCAGCAGCTTGGCCAGGGGGAATGAAAAACTGTTTTTT
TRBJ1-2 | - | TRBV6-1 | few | CASSEGEGRTYGYTF | TGTGCCAGCAGTGAGGGAGAGGGCAGGACCTATGGCTACACCTTC
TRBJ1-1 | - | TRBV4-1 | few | CASSQVGSYREAFF | TGCGCCAGCAGCCAAGTAGGTTCCTATCGGGAGGCTTTCTTT
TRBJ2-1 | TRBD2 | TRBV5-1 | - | CASSLVLAGGTSEQFF | TGCGCCAGCAGCTTGGTGTTAGCGGGGGGTACCAGTGAGCAGTTCTTC
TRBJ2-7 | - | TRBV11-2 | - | CASSFTGREQYF | TGTGCCAGCAGCTTCACAGGGCGGGAGCAGTACTTC
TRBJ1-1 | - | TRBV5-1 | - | CASSPSDRNTEAFF | TGCGCCAGCAGCCCGTCGGACAGGAACACTGAAGCTTTCTTT
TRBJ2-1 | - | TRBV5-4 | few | CASSLAGIPEQFF | TGTGCCAGCAGCTTGGCCGGGATCCCGGAGCAGTTCTTC
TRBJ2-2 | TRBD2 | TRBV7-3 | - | CASSLRGASGGAGELFF | TGTGCCAGCAGCTTAAGAGGTGCTAGCGGGGGAGCCGGGGAGCTGTTTTTT
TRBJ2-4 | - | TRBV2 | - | CASSFLGSPKNIQYF | TGTGCCAGCAGTTTCTTGGGGAGTCCCAAAAACATTCAGTACTTC
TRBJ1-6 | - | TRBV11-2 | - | CASSLGRQHNSPLHF | TGTGCCAGCAGCTTAGGGAGGCAGCATAATTCACCCCTCCACTTT
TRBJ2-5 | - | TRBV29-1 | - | CSVDMSAETQYF | TGCAGCGTTGATATGAGTGCAGAGACCCAGTACTTC
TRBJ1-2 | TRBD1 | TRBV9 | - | CASSASLTGFEGYTF | TGTGCCAGCAGCGCCTCCCTGACAGGGTTCGAGGGCTACACCTTC
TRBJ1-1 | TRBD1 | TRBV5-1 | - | CASSMITGGTSEAFF | TGCGCCAGCAGCATGATAACAGGGGGCACGAGTGAAGCTTTCTTT
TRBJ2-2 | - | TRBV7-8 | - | CASSLSGFGGELFF | TGTGCCAGCAGCTTATCGGGGTTTGGCGGGGAGCTGTTTTTT
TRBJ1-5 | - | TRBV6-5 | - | CASSYSRGGQPQHF | TGTGCCAGCAGTTACTCTCGGGGGGGTCAGCCCCAGCATTTT
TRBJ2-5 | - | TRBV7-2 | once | CASSSGRPETQYF | TGTGCCAGCAGCTCCGGGAGACCAGAGACCCAGTACTTC
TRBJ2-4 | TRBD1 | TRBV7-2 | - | CASSSNRGRRNIQYF | TGTGCCAGCAGCTCAAACAGGGGGCGCAGGAACATTCAGTACTTC
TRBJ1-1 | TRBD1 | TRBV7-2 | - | CASSLRAGGGITEAFF | TGTGCCAGCAGCTTGAGGGCAGGGGGCGGGATCACTGAAGCTTTCTTT
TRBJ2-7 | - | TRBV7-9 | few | CASSLVSGTKGYEQYF | TGTGCCAGCAGCTTAGTTTCAGGGACAAAGGGGTACGAGCAGTACTTC
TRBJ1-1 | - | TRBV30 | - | CAWSAPRGANTEAFF | TGTGCCTGGAGTGCCCCCCGCGGGGCGAACACTGAAGCTTTCTTT
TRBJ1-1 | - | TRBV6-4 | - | CASRAEGGWNTEAFF | TGTGCCAGCCGGGCAGAGGGAGGGTGGAACACTGAAGCTTTCTTT
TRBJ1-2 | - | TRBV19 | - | CASSMGGNYGYTF | TGTGCCAGTAGTATGGGGGGAAACTATGGCTACACCTTC